These 20 T cell receptor beta chains originate from one sample sequenced in a study of T cell responses to AZD1222 COVID-19 vaccine. Assay used: immunoSEQ multiplex PCR; TCRdb lists only in-frame clones, some missing. The sample carries 80,000 to 85,000 clones, approximately 89% recorded once. This specimen consisted of peripheral blood, obtained 28 days after the second AZD1222 dose. All receptors derive from an adult who received the AZD1222 COVID-19 vaccine.

This rearrangement joins TRBV7-2 to TRBJ2-2; no clear D gene. Germline loops: CDR1 SGHTA, CDR2 FQGNSA. The CDR3 contains 16 residues. V lost 5 bases and J 3 bases, leaving 16 bases between the germline ends. CDR3 coding DNA: TGTGCCAGCAGCCCCATCCGGTTGACCTACACCGGGGAGCTGTTTTTT. It encodes CASSPIRLTYTGELFF.

This chain uses TRBV28 with TRBJ2-1, with D maybe TRBD2 (5 bases). Germline-derived CDR1 and CDR2 are MDHEN and SYDVKM. This CDR3 has 15 amino acids. Between the trimmed V and J ends, which lost 5 bases and 6 bases, there was a span of 17 bases. The CDR3 reads CASSPRRLAPNEQFF. CDR3 sequence (DNA): TGTGCCAGCAGTCCAAGGAGGTTAGCCCCCAATGAGCAGTTCTTC.

The chain is built from TRBV7-8 and TRBJ1-6; tentative D call: TRBD1 (5 bases). From germline, CDR1 is SGHVS and CDR2 FQNEAQ. The CDR3 spans 14 residues. V shed 5 bases and J shed 7 bases, with 12 bases lying between them. CDR3 loop: CASSQTRQNSPLHF. DNA for the CDR3: TGTGCCAGCAGCCAAACTCGACAGAATTCACCCCTCCACTTT.

The chain combines TRBV3-1 (or the pseudogene TRBV3-2) with TRBJ2-3; D gene ambiguous. In germline, CDR1 is LGHDT, CDR2 YNNKEL (reference sequence). Trimming cost V 1 base and J 9 bases, with 8 bases left between them. CDR3 size: 12 residues. In DNA form, the CDR3 reads TGTGCCAGCAGCCAAGGACTTTTGACGCAGTATTTT. Protein product: CASSQGLLTQYF.

The CDR3 DNA sequence: TGTGCCAGCAGTTTGCCCGGGGACGCTGAAGCTTTCTTT. Translated: CASSLPGDAEAFF. The J gene is TRBJ1-1, the V gene TRBV28; tentatively, D is TRBD1 (5 bases). CDR1 is MDHEN and CDR2 is SYDVKM in the germline V gene. This CDR3 spans 13 amino acids. V was shortened by 3 bases and J by 6 bases, with 11 bases between the two germline ends.

The chain recombines TRBV2 with TRBJ1-1; D possibly corresponds to TRBD1 (5 bases). V lost 4 bases to trimming and J lost 6 bases, with 15 bases between them. The germline V gene has CDR1 SNHLY and CDR2 FYNNEI. This CDR3 contains 14 residues. The CDR3 region has the DNA TGTGCCAGCAGTGGGCCGGGCAGGGCGGCTGAAGCTTTCTTT. Its protein is CASSGPGRAAEAFF.

This chain uses TRBV27 with TRBJ2-3; no reliable D call. Germline values: CDR1 MNHEY, CDR2 SMNVEV (reference sequence). V lost 5 bases to trimming and J lost 3 bases, with 15 bases between them. The CDR3 runs to 15 residues. The CDR3 DNA is TGTGCCAGCAGTCCCGACCTGGGCATAACAGATACGCAGTATTTT. This encodes CASSPDLGITDTQYF.

This clone was observed a single time. The V gene is TRBV19, the J gene TRBJ1-2; perhaps TRBD1 as D (6 bases). Germline values: CDR1 LNHDA, CDR2 SQIVND (reference sequence). This CDR3 spans 13 amino acids. Trimming left V 3 bases short and J 3 bases short, with 8 bases between. The DNA of the CDR3 is TGTGCCAGTAGTATCGGGACACACTATGGCTACACCTTC. As protein: CASSIGTHYGYTF.

This clone was observed once. The chain joins TRBV6-5 to TRBJ1-6, with 7 bases matching TRBD1. In germline, CDR1 is MNHEY, CDR2 SVGAGI. This CDR3 region has 16 residues. V gave up 4 bases and J gave up 7 bases; unmatched junction bases: 10. As DNA, the CDR3 is TGTGCCAGCAGTTTACAATCCGGGACAGTGAATTCACCCCTCCACTTT. Encoded protein: CASSLQSGTVNSPLHF.

The chain employs TRBV5-1 and TRBJ2-7; 8 nucleotides line up with TRBD1. CDR1 and CDR2 from the germline V gene are SGHRS and YFSETQ. The CDR3 covers 14 residues. Trimming cost V 6 bases and J 0 bases; bases outside gene matches: 5. Here the CDR3 reads CASNIQGDSYEQYF. The CDR3 bases are TGCGCCAGCAACATACAGGGGGACTCCTACGAGCAGTACTTC.

The gene calls are TRBV4-2 and TRBJ1-5; weak D call: TRBD1 (6 bases). The germline V and J ends were trimmed by 1 base and 4 bases, with 8 bases remaining between them. The CDR3 contains 14 residues. Germline V CDR1 and CDR2: LGHNA, YNFKEQ. The CDR3 sequence: CASSQGQENQPQHF. The CDR3 DNA is TGTGCCAGCAGCCAAGGACAGGAAAATCAGCCCCAGCATTTT.

V gene TRBV6-1 combines with J gene TRBJ2-1; 7 bases agree with TRBD2. J gave up 8 bases and V 2 bases, and 9 bases lay outside the gene matches. Per the germline V gene, CDR1 is MNHNS and CDR2 is SASEGT. This CDR3 comprises 15 residues. As DNA, the CDR3 is TGTGCCAGCAGTGAACTAGCGGTACCTGGGGATGAGCAGTTCTTC. As protein: CASSELAVPGDEQFF.

This chain uses TRBV2 with TRBJ2-2; 7 bases agree with TRBD2. The CDR3 runs to 17 residues. Per germline, CDR1 SNHLY and CDR2 FYNNEI. The J segment lost 2 bases and the V segment lost 6 bases, leaving 12 bases of the junction unmatched. For the CDR3, the DNA is TGTGCCAGCAGGGCGAGCACGGGAGGCGGAAACACCGGGGAGCTGTTTTTT. Amino acid sequence: CASRASTGGGNTGELFF.

This clone was seen just once. The chain is built from TRBV10-3 and TRBJ2-1; TRBD1 might be the D (5 bases). The CDR3 totals 12 residues. Germline V gives CDR1 ENHRY, CDR2 SYGVKD. Trimming cost V 7 bases and J 4 bases, with 8 bases left between them. The CDR3 is CAINQGYNEQFF. CDR3 DNA: TGTGCCATCAACCAGGGTTACAATGAGCAGTTCTTC.

The V gene is TRBV6-5, the J gene TRBJ2-1, with D perhaps being TRBD1 or TRBD2 (6 bases each). Germline assignment: CDR1 MNHEY and CDR2 SVGAGI. The CDR3 is made up of 16 amino acids. V was shortened by 4 bases and J by 7 bases, with 20 bases between the two germline ends. DNA for the CDR3: TGTGCCAGCAGTTCCTGGCGGGACACATTGGGAAATGAGCAGTTCTTC. It yields the protein CASSSWRDTLGNEQFF.

This chain uses TRBV9 with TRBJ2-1; D possibly corresponds to TRBD1 (6 bases). Trimming removed 0 bases from V and 6 bases from J, with 10 bases in between. Germline loops: CDR1 SGDLS, CDR2 YYNGEE. CDR3 length: 14 amino acids. The CDR3 is CASSVGSRGNEQFF. Written as DNA, the CDR3 is TGTGCCAGCAGCGTAGGGAGCAGGGGCAATGAGCAGTTCTTC.

This clone was seen once. The chain combines TRBV2 with TRBJ1-5, with D perhaps matching TRBD1 (5 bases). CDR3 length equals 15 residues. CDR1 is SNHLY and CDR2 is FYNNEI in the germline V gene. The V end lost 6 bases, the J end lost 7 bases, and 19 bases lay between the germline ends. The CDR3 region is CASRAWLGQEQPQHF. The DNA of the CDR3 is TGTGCCAGCAGGGCCTGGTTGGGGCAGGAGCAGCCCCAGCATTTT.

This clone was seen only once. The gene calls are TRBV7-2 and TRBJ1-3, with D tentatively TRBD1 (5 bases). The germline gives CDR1 SGHTA, CDR2 FQGNSA. Trimming shortened V by 1 base and J by 5 bases, and 18 bases separated the two germline ends. This CDR3 spans 17 amino acids. The DNA of the CDR3 is TGTGCCAGCAGCTTAGATCAGAGTTCGGGACTGAGAAACACCATATATTTT. It yields the protein CASSLDQSSGLRNTIYF.

The CDR3 nucleotides read TGCGCCAGCAGCCAACCGACTACAGGGAACACTGAAGCTTTCTTT. Encoded protein: CASSQPTTGNTEAFF. This chain joins TRBV4-1 and TRBJ1-1; D might be TRBD1 (5 bases). Germline CDR1 and CDR2: MGHRA and YSYEKL. Trimming took off 2 bases at V and 1 base at J, with 11 bases between the two ends. This CDR3 has 15 amino acids.

This clone came up once. The chain carries TRBV15 and TRBJ2-7; D is perhaps TRBD1 or TRBD2 (6 bases each). V was shortened by 5 bases and J by 3 bases, with 17 bases between the two germline ends. CDR1 is LNHNV and CDR2 is YYDKDF in the germline V gene (reference sequence). This CDR3 comprises 15 residues. The CDR3 coding sequence is TGTGCCACCAGCCCCGCGCCGGGGGCGGGCTACGAGCAGTACTTC. It is translated as CATSPAPGAGYEQYF. Based on the CDR3 plus reference TRBV15 and TRBJ2-7, the full variable domain is DAMVIQNPRYQVTQFGKPVTLSCSQTLNHNVMYWYQQKSSQAPKLLFHYYDKDFNNEADTPDNFQSRRPNTSFCFLDIRSPGLGDTAMYLCATSPAPGAGYEQYFGPGTRLTVT.